This T cell receptor (beta chain) appears in the sequencing data of a study of shared clonotypes between healthy human individuals. The data were produced by immunoSEQ multiplex PCR, yet TCRdb's version contains in-frame clones alone and is incomplete. The profile shows about 470,000 clones, around 75% of them singletons. Deletions cut 2 bases from V and 3 bases from J, with 7 bases between. The CDR3 runs 13 residues. Per germline, CDR1 PRHDT and CDR2 FYEKMQ (reference sequence). V gene TRBV13 combines with J gene TRBJ2-5; D uncertain. The sequenced sample was PBMCs. This clonotype originated in a woman aged 40-49 years in good health. Some clones in this sample may be carry-over from other donors' samples. CDR3 in amino acids: CASSLQIEETQYF. CDR3 nucleotide sequence: TGTGCCAGCAGCTTACAAATAGAAGAGACCCAGTACTTC.